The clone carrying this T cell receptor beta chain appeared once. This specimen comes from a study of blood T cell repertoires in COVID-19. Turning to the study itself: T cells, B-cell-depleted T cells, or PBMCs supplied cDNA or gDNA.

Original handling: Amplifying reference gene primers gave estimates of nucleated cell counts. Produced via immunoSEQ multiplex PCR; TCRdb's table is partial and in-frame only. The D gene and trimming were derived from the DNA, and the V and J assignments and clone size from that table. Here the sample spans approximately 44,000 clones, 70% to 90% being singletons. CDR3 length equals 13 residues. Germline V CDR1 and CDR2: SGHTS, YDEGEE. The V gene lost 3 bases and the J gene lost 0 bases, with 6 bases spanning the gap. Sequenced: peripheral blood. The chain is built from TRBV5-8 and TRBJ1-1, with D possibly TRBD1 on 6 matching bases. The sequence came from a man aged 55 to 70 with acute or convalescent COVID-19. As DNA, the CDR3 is TGTGCCAGCAGCTGGGACATGAACACTGAAGCTTTCTTT. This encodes CASSWDMNTEAFF.